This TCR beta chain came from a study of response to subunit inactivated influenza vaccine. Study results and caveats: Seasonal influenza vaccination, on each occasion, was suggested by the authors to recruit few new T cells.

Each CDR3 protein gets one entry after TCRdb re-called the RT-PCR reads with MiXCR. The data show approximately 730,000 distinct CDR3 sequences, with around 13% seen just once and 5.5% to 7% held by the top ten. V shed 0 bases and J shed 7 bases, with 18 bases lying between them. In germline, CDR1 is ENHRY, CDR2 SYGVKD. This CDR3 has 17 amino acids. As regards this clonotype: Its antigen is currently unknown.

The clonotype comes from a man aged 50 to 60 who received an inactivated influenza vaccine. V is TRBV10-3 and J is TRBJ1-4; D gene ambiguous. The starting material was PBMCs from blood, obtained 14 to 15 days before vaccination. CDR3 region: CAISESGASRVGEKLFF. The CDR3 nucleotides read TGTGCCATCAGTGAGTCTGGCGCCAGCCGAGTTGGTGAAAAACTGTTTTTT.